The source of this T cell receptor beta chain is a study of blood T cell repertoires in COVID-19. In the study overall: Some COVID-19 samples were acute and others convalescent; all came from the United States, Italy and Spain. Sources were T cells, B-cell-depleted T cells, or PBMCs; the material itself was cDNA or gDNA.

Patients in Seattle were enrolled during active infection, then followed longitudinally. In the study's own analysis: The authors estimated nucleated cell counts from reference gene primer amplification. The table came from immunoSEQ multiplex PCR; TCRdb's copy has only in-frame clones and leaves some out. The V and J calls and the clone size are those of that table, but D and trimming were determined from the DNA. The profile shows about 250,000 clones, around 81% of them singletons. The sequence was obtained from a person aged 70 to 85 with COVID-19, enrolled during active disease. Source material: peripheral blood.

CDR3 nucleotides: TGTGCCAGCAGCCCAGGACTAGCGGACACCCGGGGTGAGCAGTTCTTC. It yields the protein CASSPGLADTRGEQFF. This chain joins TRBV11-3 and TRBJ2-1; 10 positions agree with TRBD2. The CDR3 runs to 16 residues. Per the germline V gene, CDR1 is SGHNT and CDR2 is YENEEA. After removal of 5 bases from V and 9 bases from J, the junction contained 13 bases not matched to a gene.